This T cell receptor (beta chain) was recorded in a study of cytomegalovirus exposure and HLA in healthy donors. Study details: A later analysis reported the roughly 130 validation repertoires used the same platform as the approximately 700 first-cohort repertoires.

TCRdb keeps only in-frame clones here, not all; method: immunoSEQ multiplex PCR. Found here are about 240,000 clones, around nine tenths of them singletons; the top ten hold 2.6%. Findings of the study overall: Reports indicated that the classifier achieved high specificity and sensitivity in diagnosing cytomegalovirus status. A later analysis found first-cohort TCR clusters tended to co-occur in the 90 to 150 validation repertoires.

The donors were members of the validation cohort, which comprised more than 90 subjects and was separate from the first cohort of 670 or so subjects. With regard to this clone: Its specificity is not known.

Germline V CDR1 and CDR2: MDHEN, SYDVKM. V was shortened by 3 bases and J by 2 bases, with 10 bases between the two germline ends. The CDR3 loop spans 14 amino acids. This chain connects TRBV28 to TRBJ2-5, with D unclear. The TCR sequence derives from a man younger than 35 in good health and CMV-seronegative. Sequences were obtained from PBMCs. CDR3 region: CASSFLQLQETQYF. In DNA, the CDR3 is TGTGCCAGCAGTTTTCTTCAGTTACAAGAGACCCAGTACTTC.